The rows below give T cell receptor beta chains drawn from one sample of a study of cytomegalovirus exposure and HLA in healthy donors. Data came from immunoSEQ multiplex PCR; TCRdb stores just in-frame clones and leaves some out. The sample has approximately 180,000 clones; 81% are singletons. The sequenced material came from PBMCs. These receptors originate from a woman aged 18-35 years in good health and CMV-seropositive. Both conserved end residues are part of each CDR3. The order of the fields is clone size, J gene, V gene, D gene, CDR3 protein, CDR3 DNA. A D gene is named only where the DNA matches it firmly. Rows give clone size only sometimes, using once, few, many, or a class for an expanded clone.

>-|TRBJ1-2|TRBV6-1|TRBD1
CASSEAWRGHYGYTF
TGTGCCAGCAGTGAAGCTTGGAGGGGGCATTATGGCTACACCTTC
>once|TRBJ2-5|TRBV2|-
CASTETRVMETQYF
TGTGCCAGCACTGAAACGCGGGTGATGGAGACCCAGTACTTC
>-|TRBJ1-3|TRBV9|-
CASTDSHGNRSGNTIYF
TGTGCCAGCACAGACAGCCATGGGAATCGCTCTGGAAACACCATATATTTT
>-|TRBJ2-2|TRBV7-8|-
CASTLPGTGELFF
TGTGCCAGCACCTTACCGGGGACCGGGGAGCTGTTTTTT
>-|TRBJ2-2|TRBV4-3|TRBD2
CASSPTQLAGGPATGELFF
TGCGCCAGCAGCCCGACCCAACTAGCGGGGGGCCCTGCCACCGGGGAGCTGTTTTTT
>-|TRBJ2-7|TRBV27|TRBD1
CASSARQGVPYEQYF
TGTGCCAGCAGTGCCCGACAGGGGGTTCCCTACGAGCAGTACTTC
>-|TRBJ2-1|TRBV12-5|TRBD2
CASAGGGASEQFF
TGTGCTAGTGCGGGCGGGGGGGCAAGTGAGCAGTTCTTC
>-|TRBJ2-7|TRBV9|-
CASSALEGGPLEQYF
TGTGCCAGCAGCGCGCTGGAGGGGGGGCCCCTCGAGCAGTACTTC
>-|TRBJ2-5|TRBV5-1|TRBD2
CASSSPPSSGSYQETQYF
TGCGCCAGCAGCTCGCCGCCTTCTAGCGGGTCATATCAAGAGACCCAGTACTTC
>-|TRBJ1-2|TRBV6-5|TRBD1
CASSYGTGTGYTF
TGTGCCAGCAGTTACGGGACAGGGACTGGCTACACCTTC
>-|TRBJ2-7|TRBV15|-
CATSRARGESYEQYF
TGTGCCACCAGCAGAGCCCGGGGTGAATCCTACGAGCAGTACTTC
>-|TRBJ1-5|TRBV19|-
CASRPTGQPQHF
TGTGCCAGTAGACCCACAGGGCAACCCCAGCATTTT
>-|TRBJ2-7|TRBV28|-
CASSGEGVSYEQYF
TGTGCCAGCAGTGGGGAAGGGGTCTCCTACGAGCAGTACTTC
>once|TRBJ1-5|TRBV19|TRBD1
CASSTYRGPSNQPQHF
TGTGCCAGTAGTACTTACAGGGGCCCAAGCAATCAGCCCCAGCATTTT
>-|TRBJ1-3|TRBV2|-
CASNAGAGNTIYF
TGTGCCAGCAATGCAGGGGCTGGAAACACCATATATTTT
>-|TRBJ2-5|TRBV5-1|TRBD1
CASSLQPTRQGGRQETQYF
TGCGCCAGCAGCTTGCAGCCGACGCGACAGGGGGGCCGGCAAGAGACCCAGTACTTC
>once|TRBJ2-7|TRBV19|TRBD2
CASSIGEVPSGDEQYF
TGTGCCAGTAGTATAGGGGAGGTCCCAAGCGGGGACGAGCAGTACTTC
>-|TRBJ2-7|TRBV29-1|-
CSVEGLDTGGLEQYF
TGCAGCGTTGAAGGGTTAGACACCGGCGGGTTGGAGCAGTACTTC
>-|TRBJ1-1|TRBV28|TRBD1
CASSLMVGQDTEAFF
TGTGCCAGCAGTTTAATGGTGGGACAGGACACTGAAGCTTTCTTT
>-|TRBJ2-7|TRBV5-1|-
CASSFGQAQYF
TGCGCCAGCAGCTTTGGGCAGGCACAGTACTTC
>-|TRBJ2-5|TRBV7-2|TRBD1
CASSFTGGETQYF
TGTGCCAGCAGCTTTACAGGGGGAGAGACCCAGTACTTC
>-|TRBJ1-3|TRBV29-1|-
CSVDKERGGLSGNTIYF
TGCAGCGTTGATAAGGAGAGGGGGGGTCTCTCTGGAAACACCATATATTTT
>-|TRBJ2-1|TRBV19|TRBD2
CASSRSWVLGTRINEQFF
TGTGCCAGTAGCCGTTCTTGGGTCCTCGGGACTAGGATCAATGAGCAGTTCTTC
>-|TRBJ2-1|TRBV7-9|TRBD2
CASSYGTSGEQFF
TGTGCCAGCAGCTACGGGACTAGCGGTGAGCAGTTCTTC
>-|TRBJ2-2|TRBV5-1|-
CASSPALVGDTGELFF
TGCGCCAGCAGCCCGGCCCTGGTGGGCGACACCGGGGAGCTGTTTTTT
>-|TRBJ2-7|TRBV14|-
CASSQGFGIYEQYF
TGTGCCAGCAGCCAAGGGTTCGGGATATACGAGCAGTACTTC
>few|TRBJ1-5|TRBV10-3|TRBD1
CATRPGGAGYSNQPQHF
TGTGCCACCAGGCCAGGGGGCGCAGGGTATAGCAATCAGCCCCAGCATTTT
>-|TRBJ1-1|TRBV6-1|-
CASSESRQMNTEAFF
TGTGCCAGCAGTGAATCACGACAGATGAACACTGAAGCTTTCTTT
>-|TRBJ2-7|TRBV27|-
CASSLSSSMNYEQYF
TGTGCCAGCAGTTTATCTTCCAGTATGAACTACGAGCAGTACTTC
>-|TRBJ2-4|TRBV11-2|TRBD1
CASSPPGTGKNIQYF
TGTGCCAGCAGCCCCCCCGGGACAGGGAAAAACATTCAGTACTTC
>few|TRBJ2-1|TRBV4-2|-
CASSQGPSGATSYNEQFF
TGTGCCAGCAGCCAAGGACCAAGTGGGGCCACCTCCTACAATGAGCAGTTCTTC
>-|TRBJ1-2|TRBV6-5|-
CASSFDRNYGYTF
TGTGCCAGCAGTTTCGACAGAAACTATGGCTACACCTTC
>-|TRBJ2-5|TRBV2|TRBD2
CASSDAWRGGVETQYF
TGTGCCAGCAGTGACGCCTGGCGGGGAGGGGTCGAGACCCAGTACTTC
>-|TRBJ2-1|TRBV9|TRBD2
CASSLRGSGGADNEQFF
TGTGCCAGCAGCCTCAGAGGTAGCGGGGGGGCCGACAATGAGCAGTTCTTC
>-|TRBJ1-2|TRBV30|-
CAWGGGGRPFYGYTF
TGTGCCTGGGGGGGCGGGGGCAGGCCATTCTATGGCTACACCTTC
>-|TRBJ2-5|TRBV7-6|TRBD2
CASSPRLRGGKQETQYF
TGTGCCAGCAGCCCGCGTTTGCGGGGGGGGAAACAAGAGACCCAGTACTTC
>once|TRBJ1-5|TRBV7-9|TRBD1
CASSLATGQGVYSNQPQHF
TGTGCCAGCAGCTTAGCGACCGGACAGGGGGTCTATAGCAATCAGCCCCAGCATTTT
>-|TRBJ1-5|TRBV19|-
CALGQLNQPQHF
TGTGCCCTTGGACAGCTGAATCAGCCCCAGCATTTT
>-|TRBJ2-2|TRBV7-6|TRBD2
CASSSSGGAAGELFF
TGTGCCAGCAGCTCGTCCGGGGGGGCCGCCGGGGAGCTGTTTTTT
>-|TRBJ2-2|TRBV6-5|-
CASSYGSGPTGELFF
TGTGCCAGCAGTTACGGGTCAGGGCCCACCGGGGAGCTGTTTTTT
>-|TRBJ2-7|TRBV7-9|-
CASSFGTGFDEQYF
TGTGCCAGCAGCTTCGGAACAGGGTTTGATGAGCAGTACTTC
>few|TRBJ1-1|TRBV9|-
CASGPPRMGVNTEAFF
TGTGCCAGCGGGCCGCCCAGGATGGGCGTGAACACTGAAGCTTTCTTT
>-|TRBJ2-7|TRBV11-1|TRBD2
CASSRLPIGLAGTYEQYF
TGTGCCAGCAGCCGCCTCCCAATAGGACTAGCGGGGACCTACGAGCAGTACTTC
>-|TRBJ1-6|TRBV11-2|-
CASSLGAEIYNSPLHF
TGTGCCAGCAGCTTAGGGGCAGAAATTTATAATTCACCCCTCCACTTT
>-|TRBJ2-3|TRBV29-1|-
CSVDRDTDTQYF
TGCAGCGTTGATCGGGACACAGATACGCAGTATTTT
>-|TRBJ2-2|TRBV29-1|-
CSVATVLTGELFF
TGCAGCGTTGCGACAGTTCTCACCGGGGAGCTGTTTTTT
>-|TRBJ1-5|TRBV7-9|-
CASSPGASGDINQPQHF
TGTGCCAGCAGCCCAGGGGCATCAGGGGACATAAATCAGCCCCAGCATTTT
>-|TRBJ1-5|TRBV2|-
CASSDPFQPQHF
TGTGCCAGCAGTGACCCGTTTCAGCCCCAGCATTTT
>once|TRBJ1-4|TRBV7-2|-
CASSLALGRQWEKLFF
TGTGCCAGCAGCTTAGCGTTGGGCAGACAATGGGAAAAACTGTTTTTT
>-|TRBJ1-2|TRBV18|TRBD1
CASSPQGADYGYTF
TGTGCCAGCTCACCACAGGGGGCTGACTATGGCTACACCTTC
>few|TRBJ2-5|TRBV7-6|-
CASSPGWRSRQETQYF
TGTGCCAGCAGCCCCGGCTGGCGTAGCAGACAAGAGACCCAGTACTTC
>-|TRBJ2-5|TRBV5-4|-
CATTPRWGEETQYF
TGTGCCACCACACCCCGTTGGGGAGAAGAGACCCAGTACTTC